This T cell receptor beta chain was documented in a study of cytomegalovirus exposure and HLA in healthy donors. The primer mix had 60 Vbeta and 13 Jbeta primers. Assay used: immunoSEQ multiplex PCR; TCRdb lists only in-frame clones, some missing. The sample holds about 200,000 clones. Whereas donors were nominally healthy upon sampling, unrecorded immune exposures were probable. Comments on this clone: Its antigen remains unknown.

Study-wide results and limits: Owing to their indistinguishability, certain V segments, notably TRBV6-2 and TRBV6-3, were excluded.

CDR3 length: 12 amino acids. The V and J ends lost 4 bases and 5 bases respectively, with 8 bases between them. Germline V gives CDR1 SNHLY, CDR2 FYNNEI. This sequence was found in a young woman in good health and CMV-seropositive. The sample comprised PBMCs. V is TRBV2 and J is TRBJ2-5; the D is unclear. The CDR3 DNA is TGTGCCAGCAGTGTGGCAGCGGAGACCCAGTACTTC. Protein: CASSVAAETQYF.